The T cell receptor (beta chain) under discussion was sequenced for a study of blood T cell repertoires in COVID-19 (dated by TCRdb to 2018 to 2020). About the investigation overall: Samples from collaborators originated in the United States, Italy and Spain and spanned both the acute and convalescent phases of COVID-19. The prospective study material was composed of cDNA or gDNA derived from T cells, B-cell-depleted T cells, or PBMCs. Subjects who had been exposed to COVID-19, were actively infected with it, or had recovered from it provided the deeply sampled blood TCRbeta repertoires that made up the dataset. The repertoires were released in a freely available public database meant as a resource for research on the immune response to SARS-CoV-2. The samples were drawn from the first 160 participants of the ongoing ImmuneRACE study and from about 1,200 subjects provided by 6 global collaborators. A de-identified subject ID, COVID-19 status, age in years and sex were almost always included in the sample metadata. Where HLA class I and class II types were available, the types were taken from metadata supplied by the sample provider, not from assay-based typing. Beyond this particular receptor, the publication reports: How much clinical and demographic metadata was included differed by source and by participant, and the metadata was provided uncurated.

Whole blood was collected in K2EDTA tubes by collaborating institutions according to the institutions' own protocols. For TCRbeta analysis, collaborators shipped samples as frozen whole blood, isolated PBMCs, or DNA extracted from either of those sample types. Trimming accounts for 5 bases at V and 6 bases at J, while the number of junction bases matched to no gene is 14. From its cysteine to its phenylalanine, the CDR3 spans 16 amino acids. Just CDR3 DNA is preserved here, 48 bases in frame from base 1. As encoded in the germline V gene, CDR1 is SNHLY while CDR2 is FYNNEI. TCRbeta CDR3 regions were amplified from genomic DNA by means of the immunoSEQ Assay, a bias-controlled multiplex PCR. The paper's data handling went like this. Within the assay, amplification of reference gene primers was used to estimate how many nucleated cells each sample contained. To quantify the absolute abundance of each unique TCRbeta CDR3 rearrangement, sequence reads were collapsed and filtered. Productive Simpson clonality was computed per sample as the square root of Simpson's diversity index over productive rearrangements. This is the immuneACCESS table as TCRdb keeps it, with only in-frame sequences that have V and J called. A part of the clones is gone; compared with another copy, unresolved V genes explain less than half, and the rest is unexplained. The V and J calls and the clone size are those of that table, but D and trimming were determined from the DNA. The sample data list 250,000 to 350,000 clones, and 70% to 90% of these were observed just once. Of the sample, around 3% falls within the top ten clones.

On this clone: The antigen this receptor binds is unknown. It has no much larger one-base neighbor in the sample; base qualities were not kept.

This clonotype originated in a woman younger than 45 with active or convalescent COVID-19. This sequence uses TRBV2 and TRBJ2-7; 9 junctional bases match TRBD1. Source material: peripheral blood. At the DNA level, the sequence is TGTGCCAGCAGTCCCTTCGGGGGCAGGGGACAGGGCGAGCAGTACTTC. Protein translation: CASSPFGGRGQGEQYF. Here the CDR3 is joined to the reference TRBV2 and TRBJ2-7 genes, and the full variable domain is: EPEVTQTPSHQVTQMGQEVILRCVPISNHLYFYWYRQILGQKVEFLVSFYNNEISEKSEIFDDQFSVERPDGSNFTLKIRSTKLEDSAMYFCASSPFGGRGQGEQYFGPGTRLTVT.